This TCR beta chain derives from a study of metastatic and nonmetastatic thyroid tumors. Only a few counts were recorded for this clone. Other DNA sequences in this specimen translate into the identical CDR3. As originally analysed: Clinicopathological groups of papillary thyroid cancer showed CDR3 differences that were used to build a distant-metastasis classifier. Through MiXCR, TCRdb re-clonotyped the PCR reads. None of the V and J calls come from the authors' own analysis; TCRdb made them. Of roughly 75,000 clones detected, around 12% appear once; the ten largest clones hold about 10%. Not a single patient had been given any form of treatment at any point before undergoing thyroid surgery. In germline, CDR1 is DFQATT, CDR2 SNEGSKA (reference sequence). Trimming removed 3 bases at V and 1 base at J, with 6 bases between. This CDR3 is 13 amino acids long.

The receptor was isolated from a female donor with papillary thyroid cancer or a benign thyroid nodule (not recorded which). Some clones in this sample may be carry-over from other donors' samples. The sample consisted of tumor tissue. The chain joins TRBV20-1 to TRBJ1-4; D remains ambiguous. As DNA, the CDR3 is TGCAGTGCTAGGCGGGGAACTAATGAAAAACTGTTTTTT. Protein product: CSARRGTNEKLFF.